This T cell receptor beta chain stems from a study of blood T cells in healthy people across ages. The V and J ends lost 4 bases and 0 bases, in that order; junction bases with no gene match: 7. There are 17 residues in the CDR3. Germline CDR1 reads MNHEY; CDR2 reads SMNVEV (reference sequence). Primed by a sample-barcoded 5' primer and a J-beta primer mix, a second PCR proceeded for about 7 to 11 cycles. Each CDR3 protein is one row after TCRdb ran MiXCR on the 5' RACE reads. The repertoire holds 800,000 to 900,000 distinct CDR3 sequences, with less than 80% as singletons. Details on this clonotype: Its antigen is not identified.

Study results and caveats: No conclusive comparison of naive versus antigen-experienced cells was possible with unsorted PBMCs. Long-lived and aged donors differed, with more naive CD4+ cells and higher diversity in the long-lived. In the absence of known donor CMV status, changes in expanded clonotypes were possibly confounded.

The source of this sequence is a man aged 30 to 45 in good health. The source material was blood. V gene TRBV27 combines with J gene TRBJ2-4; 9 bases match TRBD1. This CDR3 reads CASSSSGQGKAKNIQYF. The CDR3 bases are TGTGCCAGCAGTTCCTCGGGACAGGGAAAAGCCAAAAACATTCAGTACTTC.